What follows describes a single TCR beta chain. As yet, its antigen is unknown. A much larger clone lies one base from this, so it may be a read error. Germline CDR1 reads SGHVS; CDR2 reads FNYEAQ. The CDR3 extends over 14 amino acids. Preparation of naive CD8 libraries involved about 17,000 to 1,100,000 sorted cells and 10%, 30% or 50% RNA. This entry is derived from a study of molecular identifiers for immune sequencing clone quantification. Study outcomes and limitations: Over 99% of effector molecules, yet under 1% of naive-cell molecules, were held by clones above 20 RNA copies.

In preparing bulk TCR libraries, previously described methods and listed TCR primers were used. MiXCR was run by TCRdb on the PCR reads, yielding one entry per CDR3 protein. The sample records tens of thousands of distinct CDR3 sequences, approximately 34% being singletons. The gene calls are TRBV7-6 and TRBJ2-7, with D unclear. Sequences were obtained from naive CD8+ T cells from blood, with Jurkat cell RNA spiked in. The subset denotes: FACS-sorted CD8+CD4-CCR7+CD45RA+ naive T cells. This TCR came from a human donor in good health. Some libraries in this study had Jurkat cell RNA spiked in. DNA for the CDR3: TGTGCCAGCAGCATAGCTGGCAGCCACTACGAGCAGTACTTC. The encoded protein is CASSIAGSHYEQYF.